The 30 T cell receptor beta chains below come from one sample, sequenced in a study of regulatory T cells in long-lasting Graves disease. Building the TCR beta libraries relied on iRepertoire HTBI primers, and CDR3 regions underwent Arm-PCR. Each CDR3 protein is one row after TCRdb ran MiXCR on the multiplex PCR reads. This repertoire shows approximately 400,000 distinct CDR3 sequences, under 15% found once; its top ten account for around 17%. Time point in this sample: newly diagnosed GD, antithyroid drugs for less than 3 months. After RNA was extracted from PBMCs, the TCR library was made from it. These data are also associated with another study on T cells in Graves' hyperthyroidism and ophthalmopathy.

Material: peripheral blood mononuclear cells (PBMCs), obtained at new diagnosis, from a patient treated with antithyroid drugs. These receptors were obtained from a woman in her thirties with Graves disease.

This clonotype was found many times. The chain is built from TRBV19 and TRBJ2-4; no clear D gene. Trimming removed 3 bases at V and 2 bases at J, with 14 bases between. Per germline, CDR1 LNHDA and CDR2 SQIVND (reference sequence). CDR3 length: 16 amino acids. The CDR3 bases are TGTGCCAGTAGTATGGGTAGAGTATCTTCCAAAAACATTCAGTACTTC. Its protein product is CASSMGRVSSKNIQYF.

Worth noting for this clonotype: Since a much larger clone is just one base distant, this may be a read error. The chain recombines TRBV28 with TRBJ2-5, with D perhaps TRBD1 (6 bases). CDR1 is MDHEN, CDR2 SYDVKM, per germline. With 6 bases removed from V and 5 bases from J, the gap between germline ends came to 16 bases. This CDR3 has 14 residues. For the CDR3, the DNA is TGTGCCAGCAGACCCCACAGGGTTGTGGAGACCCAGTACTTC. Translated: CASRPHRVVETQYF.

This clonotype was observed many times. V gene TRBV20-1 combines with J gene TRBJ2-7; 7 bases map to TRBD2. Germline V gives CDR1 DFQATT, CDR2 SNEGSKA (reference sequence). The CDR3 runs to 16 residues. Losses at the gene ends were 4 bases for V and 5 bases for J; bases not matched to a gene: 17. The CDR3 DNA is TGCAGTGCTACCTTCCGAACGGGGGGAGATAGGCACGAGCAGTACTTC. Amino acid sequence: CSATFRTGGDRHEQYF.

This clonotype was detected a few times. The chain recombines TRBV6-5 with TRBJ2-5; 11 bases are a match to TRBD2. From germline, CDR1 is MNHEY and CDR2 SVGAGI. Trimming cost V 2 bases and J 5 bases; bases outside gene matches: 7. The length of the CDR3 is 16 residues. In nucleotides, the CDR3 is TGTGCCAGCAGTTACCACCTTAGCGGGAGGGCCGAGACCCAGTACTTC. Amino acid sequence: CASSYHLSGRAETQYF.

J is TRBJ2-1 and V is TRBV14; 13 bases fit TRBD2. Germline loops: CDR1 SGHDN, CDR2 FVKESK. The CDR3 runs to 17 residues. V dropped 3 bases and J dropped 4; count of bases not matched to a gene: 6. In nucleotides, the CDR3 is TGTGCCAGCAGCCAGGGGACTAGCGGGATCGGGTACAATGAGCAGTTCTTC. It yields the protein CASSQGTSGIGYNEQFF.

On this clonotype itself: A read error is the likely source, as a far larger clone sits one nucleotide away. This chain joins TRBV6-4 and TRBJ2-1; D remains unclear. This CDR3 spans 11 amino acids. The germline gives CDR1 MRHNA, CDR2 SNTAGT. Between the trimmed V and J ends, which lost 6 bases and 6 bases, there was a span of 6 bases. This CDR3 is CASRSCNEQFF. The DNA for the CDR3 is TGTGCCAGCAGGAGCTGCAATGAGCAGTTCTTC.

This clonotype occurred many times. V and J are TRBV11-2 and TRBJ2-3; 10 nucleotides line up with TRBD2. V gave up 9 bases and J gave up 6 bases; unmatched junction bases: 12. CDR1 is SGHAT and CDR2 is FQNNGV in the germline V gene. This CDR3 spans 15 amino acids. The CDR3 is CASSISGRAIDTQYF. The CDR3 nucleotides read TGTGCCAGTAGTATCAGCGGGAGGGCCATCGATACGCAGTATTTT.

At least ten counts were recorded for this clonotype. V usage is TRBV19 and J usage is TRBJ1-5; 10 bases agree with TRBD1. The V gene's germline CDR1 is LNHDA and CDR2 SQIVND (reference sequence). This CDR3 is built from 17 residues. V was clipped by 3 bases and J by 2 bases; unmatched bases: 7. CDR3 in DNA: TGTGCCAGTAGTATCCTCCGGGACAGGGGAGGCAATCAGCCCCAGCATTTT. Its translation: CASSILRDRGGNQPQHF.

This clonotype was found a few times. A much larger clone differs by one base, so this may be a read error. J is TRBJ1-1 and V is TRBV12-3 or TRBV12-4; tentative D call: TRBD1 (6 bases). The V and J ends lost 8 bases and 3 bases respectively, with 16 bases between them. The length of the CDR3 is 14 residues. The CDR3, as DNA: TGTGCCAGCGGTCCCACCAGGGGCTACACTGAAGCTTTCTTT. Protein sequence: CASGPTRGYTEAFF.

About this clonotype itself: The DNA is omitted, as the CDR3 cannot be located on it reliably, and the CDR3 follows TCRdb's listing. The chain has TRBV27 and TRBJ1-3; TRBD1, the table's D call, was not compared with the DNA. Germline CDR1 MNHEY, CDR2 SMNVEV (reference sequence). Both ends counted, the CDR3 spans 24 residues. CDR3 amino acids: CASSFPPGQSRSTEAFFGQGTIYF.

The V call is TRBV11-3, the J call TRBJ2-1; the match to TRBD2 covers 11 bases. The J segment lost 4 bases and the V segment lost 5 bases, leaving 7 bases of the junction unmatched. Germline CDR1 is SGHNT and CDR2 is YENEEA. This CDR3 is 16 amino acids long. CDR3: CASSPTSGTLYNEQFF. CDR3 nucleotide sequence: TGTGCCAGCAGCCCGACTAGCGGGACACTATACAATGAGCAGTTCTTC.

This clonotype was observed many times. This rearrangement joins TRBV20-1 to TRBJ2-1; D possibly corresponds to TRBD1 (6 bases). Germline CDR1 reads DFQATT; CDR2 reads SNEGSKA (reference sequence). This CDR3 contains 11 residues. In DNA form, the CDR3 reads TGCAGGGGGGCGGGTTACAATGAGCAGTTCTTC. Residues: CRGAGYNEQFF.

This clonotype was counted many times. The CDR3 sequence: CASSLAGETDTQYF. The CDR3 DNA reads TGTGCCAGCAGCCTCGCGGGAGAGACAGATACGCAGTATTTT. The genes are TRBV6-4 and TRBJ2-3; the match to TRBD2 covers 7 bases. V shed 6 bases and J 3 bases; nucleotides not matched to a gene: 6. Germline V gene lookup returns CDR1 MRHNA and CDR2 SNTAGT. This CDR3 is 14 amino acids long.

This clonotype showed up just a few times. The rearrangement joins TRBV27 to TRBJ2-3; D remains unclear. Per germline, CDR1 MNHEY and CDR2 SMNVEV (reference sequence). There are 16 residues in the CDR3. Trimming took 4 bases from V and 6 from J, leaving 20 bases between them. CDR3 sequence: CASSSTDSPLADTQYF. The CDR3 nucleotides read TGTGCCAGCAGTTCAACCGACTCCCCCCTGGCGGATACGCAGTATTTT.

In this sample, this clonotype turned up a few times. V is TRBV4-1 and J is TRBJ1-2; no clear D. The CDR3 is 13 residues long. V was shortened by 2 bases and J by 8 bases, with 12 bases between the two germline ends. The germline V gene encodes CDR1 MGHRA and CDR2 YSYEKL. CDR3 loop: CASSQLGYGGYTF. The CDR3 coding sequence is TGCGCCAGCAGCCAATTAGGCTACGGAGGCTACACCTTC.

In its sample, this clonotype was seen many times. The chain is built from TRBV18 and TRBJ1-1; 10 bases agree with TRBD1. V gave up 5 bases and J gave up 1 base; unmatched junction bases: 7. The CDR3 consists of 16 residues. Germline V CDR1 and CDR2: KGHSH, LQKENI. The CDR3 is CASSVGQGLKNTEAFF. CDR3 in DNA: TGTGCCAGCTCAGTGGGACAGGGGCTAAAGAACACTGAAGCTTTCTTT.

This clonotype was detected only a few times. This sequence joins TRBV2 and TRBJ2-7, with D uncertain. V gave up 4 bases and J gave up 0 bases, with 10 bases separating them. The germline V gene encodes CDR1 SNHLY and CDR2 FYNNEI. The CDR3 has 14 residues. The CDR3 nucleotides read TGTGCCAGCAGTGGAACCTACCTCTCCTACGAGCAGTACTTC. It is translated as CASSGTYLSYEQYF.

This sequence joins TRBV20-1 and TRBJ2-3, with 9 bases identical to TRBD2. V trimming: 5 bases; J trimming: 5 bases; junction bases outside the gene matches: 8. The germline CDR1 and CDR2 sequences are DFQATT and SNEGSKA (reference sequence). The CDR3 has 14 amino acids. CDR3 bases: TGCAGTGCTTTCCCTAGCGGGATACTAGATACGCAGTATTTT. Protein: CSAFPSGILDTQYF.

In its sample, this clonotype was seen many times. The chain joins TRBV5-1 to TRBJ2-7; D may be TRBD2 (6 bases). V lost 0 bases and J 1 base, leaving 11 bases between the germline ends. This CDR3 region has 15 residues. The germline gives CDR1 SGHRS, CDR2 YFSETQ. The CDR3 DNA follows: TGCGCCAGCAGCTTGGGGAGCGGGCAGTCCTACGAGCAGTACTTC. The encoded protein is CASSLGSGQSYEQYF.

This clonotype has more than one count but fewer than ten. The rearrangement uses TRBV29-1 and TRBJ1-1, with 7 bases fitting TRBD1. The length of the CDR3 is 14 residues. Germline loops: CDR1 SQVTM, CDR2 ANQGSEA. With V trimmed by 6 bases and J by 5 bases, 12 bases remained unmatched. The chain's CDR3 is CSVAGTVGRTEAFF. CDR3 nucleotides: TGCAGCGTAGCCGGGACAGTTGGTAGGACTGAAGCTTTCTTT.

The chain is built from TRBV6-1 and TRBJ1-2; TRBD1 agrees at 8 bases. After removal of 6 bases from V and 7 bases from J, the junction contained 4 bases not matched to a gene. Germline V gene lookup returns CDR1 MNHNS and CDR2 SASEGT. CDR3 length: 12 residues. The CDR3 loop reads CASRIDRGGYTF. As DNA, the CDR3 is TGTGCCAGCAGGATAGACAGGGGTGGCTACACCTTC.

The rearrangement links TRBV15 to TRBJ2-4; 8 nucleotides line up with TRBD1. After removal of 5 bases from V and 7 bases from J, the junction contained 13 bases not matched to a gene. The CDR3 has 16 amino acids. CDR1 is LNHNV and CDR2 is YYDKDF in the germline V gene (reference sequence). In nucleotides, the CDR3 is TGTGCCACCAGCGACCCCCAGGACAGGGACGGGAACATTCAGTACTTC. Its protein product is CATSDPQDRDGNIQYF.

With respect to this clonotype: The CDR3 ends on some other residue instead of the conserved phenylalanine or tryptophan, so this is likely a read error. V usage is TRBV4-1 and J usage is TRBJ2-7; no clear D. Germline V lookup: CDR1 MGHRA, CDR2 YSYEKL. CDR3 length equals 15 residues. V was trimmed by 1 base and J by 0 bases, leaving 10 bases between them. As DNA, the CDR3 is TGCGCCAGCAGCCAAGCGAGGAGTTTCTCCTACGAGCAGTACCTC. Protein: CASSQARSFSYEQYL.

This clonotype was found a few times. One end of the junction fails to match germline, which may point to a read error. The chain carries TRBV7-7 and TRBJ2-1; D is perhaps TRBD2 (5 bases). CDR3 length equals 15 residues. Germline lookup yields CDR1 SSHAT and CDR2 FNYEAQ (reference sequence). The CDR3 coding sequence is TGTGCTAGCAGCTTATACGGAGGTTTAGGCAATGAGCAGTTCTTC. It codes for CASSLYGGLGNEQFF.

V usage is TRBV7-3 and J usage is TRBJ1-3; 7 bases line up with TRBD1. V dropped 5 bases and J dropped 0; count of bases not matched to a gene: 7. This CDR3 contains 16 residues. Germline V lookup: CDR1 SGHTA, CDR2 FQGTGA. The CDR3 reads CASSEDRAFSGNTIYF. DNA of the CDR3: TGTGCCAGCAGCGAAGACAGGGCCTTCTCTGGAAACACCATATATTTT.

This sequence joins TRBV2 and TRBJ1-1; TRBD1 might be the D (5 bases). The CDR3 is made up of 15 amino acids. Deletions cut 5 bases from V and 0 bases from J, with 13 bases between. Germline lookup yields CDR1 SNHLY and CDR2 FYNNEI. This CDR3 reads CASSYSGEMNTEAFF. CDR3 bases: TGTGCCAGCAGTTACTCGGGGGAAATGAACACTGAAGCTTTCTTT.

This clonotype was seen at least ten times. This chain connects TRBV2 to TRBJ2-3; 8 bases are a match to TRBD1. Germline trimming cut 5 bases from V and 2 bases from J; bases unmatched to any gene: 9. The CDR3 sequence is 16 residues long. Germline V CDR1 and CDR2: SNHLY, FYNNEI. DNA for the CDR3: TGTGCCAGCAGTAGACGGGACAGGAAGAACACAGATACGCAGTATTTT. It encodes CASSRRDRKNTDTQYF.

The chain links TRBV7-2 to TRBJ2-1, with 14 bases aligning to TRBD2. V gave up 4 bases and J gave up 4 bases; unmatched junction bases: 12. The CDR3 has 19 residues. Looked up from germline, CDR1 is SGHTA and CDR2 is FQGNSA. The CDR3 region has the DNA TGTGCCAGCAGCTCCCCCGGGACTAGCGGGAGAGTATTTTACAATGAGCAGTTCTTC. This codes for CASSSPGTSGRVFYNEQFF.

The chain combines TRBV6-1 with TRBJ1-5; 8 bases align to TRBD1. The CDR3 is made up of 14 amino acids. Germline V gene lookup returns CDR1 MNHNS and CDR2 SASEGT. V trimming: 2 bases; J trimming: 5 bases; junction bases outside the gene matches: 2. The CDR3 sequence: CASSELTGDQPQHF. CDR3 DNA: TGTGCCAGCAGTGAACTGACAGGGGATCAGCCCCAGCATTTT.

In this sample, this clonotype turned up a few times. The V gene is TRBV3-1, the J gene TRBJ1-6; D is ambiguous. Germline V gene sequence: CDR1 LGHDT, CDR2 YNNKEL (reference sequence). V lost 1 base to trimming and J lost 7 bases, with 11 bases between them. This CDR3 contains 15 residues. CDR3 in amino acids: CASSQGEGRNSPLHF. The CDR3 bases are TGTGCCAGCAGCCAAGGGGAAGGGAGGAATTCACCCCTCCACTTT.